The clone carrying this T cell receptor (beta chain) was seen at least ten times. What it binds is not known. This sample was taken from a study of response to subunit inactivated influenza vaccine. MiXCR was run by TCRdb on the RT-PCR reads, yielding one entry per CDR3 protein. The sample contains approximately 530,000 distinct CDR3 sequences, about 8% of which appear only once. The CDR3 length is 14 residues. Germline trimming cut 4 bases from V and 6 bases from J; bases unmatched to any gene: 6. Regarding the study as a whole: Few new T cells, the authors suggested, are recruited by each seasonal influenza vaccination.

The source material was PBMCs from blood, sampled less than 25 months after vaccination. The sequence was obtained from a man aged 45-69 years who received an inactivated influenza vaccine. The chain carries TRBV12-3 or TRBV12-4 and TRBJ2-4; 7 positions match TRBD1. The CDR3 region is CASSSQGWANIQYF. The CDR3 bases are TGTGCCAGCAGTTCACAGGGGTGGGCAAACATTCAGTACTTC.